This section outlines one T cell receptor (beta chain) sequence together with its context. Its target is not known. The CDR3 loop spans 15 amino acids. Germline CDR1 is KGHSH and CDR2 is LQKENI. Germline trimming cut 0 bases from V and 4 bases from J; bases unmatched to any gene: 3. In the PCR, 60 Vbeta and 13 Jbeta primers were used. Assay used: immunoSEQ multiplex PCR; TCRdb lists only in-frame clones, some missing. The table records around 61,000 clones, roughly 83% of them present only once. The source of the sample is a study of cytomegalovirus exposure and HLA in healthy donors. Study-wide points: TCR beta chains numbering under 200 were designated cytomegalovirus-associated. DRB1 had the most TCR associations and HLA-C the fewest, a later analysis found, with rates varying by HLA locus.

The genes are TRBV18 and TRBJ2-1, with TRBD1 identical over 7 bases. This receptor was identified in a man aged 40-49 years in good health and CMV-seronegative. Sample: PBMCs. CDR3 sequence reads: CASSPPQGNYNEQFF. The CDR3 DNA reads TGTGCCAGCTCACCACCACAGGGGAATTACAATGAGCAGTTCTTC.